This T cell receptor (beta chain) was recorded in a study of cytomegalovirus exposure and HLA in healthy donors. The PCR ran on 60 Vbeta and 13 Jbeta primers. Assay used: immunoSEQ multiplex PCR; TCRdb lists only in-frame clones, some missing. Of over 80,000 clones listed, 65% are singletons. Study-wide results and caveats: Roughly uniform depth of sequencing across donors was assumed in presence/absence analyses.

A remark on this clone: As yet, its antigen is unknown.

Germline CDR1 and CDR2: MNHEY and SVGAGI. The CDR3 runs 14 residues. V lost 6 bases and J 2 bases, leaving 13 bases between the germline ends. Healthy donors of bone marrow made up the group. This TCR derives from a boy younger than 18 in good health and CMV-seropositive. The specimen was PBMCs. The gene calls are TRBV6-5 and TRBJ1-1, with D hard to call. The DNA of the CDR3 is TGTGCCAGCAGCCAAATTCCGCTAAACACTGAAGCTTTCTTT. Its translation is CASSQIPLNTEAFF.